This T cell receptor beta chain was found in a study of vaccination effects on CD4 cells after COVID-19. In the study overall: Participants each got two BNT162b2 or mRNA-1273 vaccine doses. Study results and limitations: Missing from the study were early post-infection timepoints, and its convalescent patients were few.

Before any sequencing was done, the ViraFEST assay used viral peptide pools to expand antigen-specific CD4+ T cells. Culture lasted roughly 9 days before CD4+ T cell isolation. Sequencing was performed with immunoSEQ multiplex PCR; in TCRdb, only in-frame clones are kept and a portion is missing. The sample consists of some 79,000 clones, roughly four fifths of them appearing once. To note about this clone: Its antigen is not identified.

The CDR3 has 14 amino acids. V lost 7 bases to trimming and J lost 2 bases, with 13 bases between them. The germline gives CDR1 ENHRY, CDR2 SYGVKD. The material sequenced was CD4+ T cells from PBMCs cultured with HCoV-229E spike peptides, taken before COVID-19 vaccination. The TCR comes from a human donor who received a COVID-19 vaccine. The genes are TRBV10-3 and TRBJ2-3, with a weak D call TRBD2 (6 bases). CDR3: CAIKVTSSTDTQYF. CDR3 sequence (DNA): TGTGCCATCAAGGTGACTAGTTCCACAGATACGCAGTATTTT.